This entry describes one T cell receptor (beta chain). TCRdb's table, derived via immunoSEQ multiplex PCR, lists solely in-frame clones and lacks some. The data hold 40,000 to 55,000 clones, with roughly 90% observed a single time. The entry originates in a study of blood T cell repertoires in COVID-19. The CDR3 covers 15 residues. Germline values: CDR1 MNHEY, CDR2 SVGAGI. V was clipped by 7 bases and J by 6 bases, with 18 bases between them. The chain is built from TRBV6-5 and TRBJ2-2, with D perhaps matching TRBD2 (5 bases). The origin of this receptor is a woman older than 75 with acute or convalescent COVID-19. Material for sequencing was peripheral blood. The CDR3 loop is CASTRTGVVSGELFF. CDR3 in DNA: TGTGCCAGCACTCGGACCGGGGTGGTTTCCGGGGAGCTGTTTTTT.